The 6 T cell receptor beta chains presented below share a single source sample, sequenced in a study of T cells after posttransplantation cyclophosphamide. Sequencing used immunoSEQ multiplex PCR; TCRdb keeps in-frame clones, though not all of them. The data hold roughly 49,000 clones, with 85% to 90% observed a single time. The source material was PBMCs. Receptor source: a man between 25 and 39 years old with a blood cancer, CMV-positive, and with a related stem cell donor.

V is TRBV7-8 and J is TRBJ1-2; 9 bases agree with TRBD1. Unmatched junction bases numbered 6, after V lost 3 bases and J lost 10 bases. From germline, CDR1 is SGHVS and CDR2 FQNEAQ. The CDR3 spans 13 residues. CDR3 residues: CASSLGQGPDYTF. Written as DNA, the CDR3 is TGTGCCAGCAGCTTGGGACAGGGTCCGGACTACACCTTC. Complete variable domain (other parts from reference TRBV7-8 and TRBJ1-2): GAGVSQSPRYKVAKRGQDVALRCDPISGHVSLFWYQQALGQGPEFLTYFQNEAQLDKSGLPSDRFFAERPEGSVSTLKIQRTQQEDSAVYLCASSLGQGPDYTFGSGTRLTVV.

DNA of the CDR3: TGTGCCAGCACCCTACTTGGACAGGGGTACACTGAAGCTTTCTTT. It yields the protein CASTLLGQGYTEAFF. The chain carries TRBV28 and TRBJ1-1; 9 bases line up with TRBD1. J lost 3 bases, V lost 7 bases, and 9 bases had no gene match. CDR3 length: 15 amino acids. Germline loops: CDR1 MDHEN, CDR2 SYDVKM.

The J gene is TRBJ1-1, the V gene TRBV5-1; weak D call: TRBD1 (6 bases). The CDR3 is 14 amino acids. CDR1 and CDR2 (germline): SGHRS, YFSETQ. V lost 0 bases to trimming and J lost 8 bases, with 14 bases between them. The CDR3 region has the DNA TGCGCCAGCAGCTTGGGAGGGGGTTCGGCGGAAGCTTTCTTT. Protein sequence: CASSLGGGSAEAFF.

V and J are TRBV30 and TRBJ1-2, with D possibly being TRBD1 (5 bases). CDR3 length: 13 residues. Germline CDR1 is GTSNPN and CDR2 is SVGIG (reference sequence). The V end was cut by 1 base, the J end by 3 bases, with 9 bases between. This chain's CDR3 is CAWSGPGHYGYTF. In DNA form, the CDR3 reads TGTGCCTGGAGTGGCCCAGGGCACTATGGCTACACCTTC.

The chain couples TRBV19 to TRBJ1-5; a weak D match, TRBD1 (5 bases). V was pared by 5 bases and J by 6 bases, with 20 bases between. Germline V gives CDR1 LNHDA, CDR2 SQIVND (reference sequence). The CDR3 covers 16 residues. The CDR3 here is CASSPTWVGQGQPQHF. CDR3 DNA: TGTGCCAGTAGTCCGACTTGGGTGGGGCAGGGTCAGCCCCAGCATTTT.

The CDR3 DNA follows: TGTGCCAGCAGTGCAGGGACAGCAAAACTGTTTTTT. It specifies CASSAGTAKLFF. The chain links TRBV2 to TRBJ1-4; TRBD1 matches 7 bases. In germline, CDR1 is SNHLY, CDR2 FYNNEI. V lost 4 bases to trimming and J lost 10 bases; unmatched junction nucleotides: 3. The CDR3 is made up of 12 amino acids.